The 27 T cell receptor beta chains reported below all come from one sample, sequenced in a study of CD8 T cells in Susac syndrome. Random hexamers were used to reverse transcribe 0.5 to 1 ug of RNA. TCRdb used MiXCR to reprocess the immunoSEQ multiplex PCR reads, holding one entry per CDR3 protein. The data contain approximately 150,000 distinct CDR3 sequences, nearly 97% of them singletons. Sequenced sample: CD4+ T cells from PBMCs. Source of these receptors: a human donor with Susac syndrome.

In its sample, this clonotype was seen once. The chain links TRBV24-1 to TRBJ2-1, with a tentative D call TRBD2 (6 bases). This CDR3 region has 14 residues. Per the germline V gene, CDR1 is KGHDR and CDR2 is SFDVKD. V lost 4 bases to trimming and J lost 4 bases, with 10 bases between them. Here the CDR3 reads CATSEGGSYNEQFF. As DNA, the CDR3 is TGTGCCACCAGTGAGGGGGGATCGTACAATGAGCAGTTCTTC.

J is TRBJ2-1 and V is TRBV13, with 12 bases matching TRBD2. CDR1 and CDR2 (germline): PRHDT, FYEKMQ (reference sequence). V was pared by 1 base and J by 3 bases, with 7 bases of the junction left unmatched. CDR3 length: 18 residues. This CDR3 is CASSLARTSGNIYNEQFF. The CDR3 DNA reads as TGTGCCAGCAGCTTAGCCCGGACTAGCGGGAATATCTACAATGAGCAGTTCTTC.

The chain carries TRBV6-6 and TRBJ2-7; TRBD1 agrees at 7 bases. J gave up 2 bases and V 6 bases, and 10 bases lay outside the gene matches. The germline CDR1 and CDR2 sequences are MNHNY and SVGAGI (reference sequence). The CDR3 is made up of 15 amino acids. CDR3 DNA: TGTGCCAGCAGACCCGGTGGGGGACAGCCCTACGAGCAGTACTTC. The encoded protein is CASRPGGGQPYEQYF.

The chain uses TRBV25-1 and TRBJ2-1; 12 bases match TRBD2. There are 18 residues in the CDR3. V gave up 4 bases and J gave up 0 bases; unmatched junction bases: 7. CDR1 is MGHDK, CDR2 SYGVNS, per germline. CDR3 nucleotides: TGTGCCAGCAGTGGGGGGGGACTAGCGGGCCTCTCCTACAATGAGCAGTTCTTC. It encodes CASSGGGLAGLSYNEQFF.

This rearrangement joins TRBV4-1 to TRBJ1-5; D is unresolved. V gave up 0 bases and J gave up 2 bases, with 8 bases separating them. The length of the CDR3 is 15 residues. The germline V gene has CDR1 MGHRA and CDR2 YSYEKL. The CDR3 DNA reads TGCGCCAGCAGCCAAGAAGTGGTCCGCAATCAGCCCCAGCATTTT. Protein: CASSQEVVRNQPQHF.

This chain joins TRBV20-1 and TRBJ2-1; TRBD1 matches 7 bases. V dropped 5 bases and J dropped 10; count of bases not matched to a gene: 17. This CDR3 is 15 amino acids long. Germline V CDR1 and CDR2: DFQATT, SNEGSKA (reference sequence). The chain's CDR3 is CSAAEGDSRVGEQFF. The CDR3 nucleotides are TGCAGTGCTGCTGAGGGGGACAGTCGGGTGGGAGAGCAGTTCTTC.

This chain links TRBV5-1 with TRBJ2-5; D might be TRBD1 (6 bases). V lost 7 bases and J lost 3, with 16 bases in between. CDR1 is SGHRS, CDR2 YFSETQ, per germline. This CDR3 has 14 residues. The CDR3 sequence is CASAPSGTKETQYF. The DNA for the CDR3 is TGCGCCAGCGCCCCCTCTGGGACAAAAGAGACCCAGTACTTC.

V gene TRBV7-3 combines with J gene TRBJ2-1; D uncertain. Trimming pared 4 bases from V and 5 bases from J, leaving 9 bases between. Germline CDR1 and CDR2: SGHTA and FQGTGA. The CDR3 has 13 amino acids. CDR3 sequence: CASSSAVNNEQFF. CDR3 coding DNA: TGTGCCAGCAGCTCTGCGGTTAACAATGAGCAGTTCTTC.

The V call is TRBV7-9, the J call TRBJ1-1; possibly TRBD1 for D (5 bases). The germline gives CDR1 SEHNR, CDR2 FQNEAQ (reference sequence). V was pared by 3 bases and J by 10 bases, with 18 bases between. The CDR3 is made up of 14 amino acids. CDR3 nucleotides: TGTGCCAGCAGCTTTGGGGGTGAGTTCAGAGTAGCTTTCTTT. The encoded protein is CASSFGGEFRVAFF.

The chain uses TRBV2 and TRBJ2-1; the D call may be TRBD1 or TRBD2 (5 bases each). Germline V gives CDR1 SNHLY, CDR2 FYNNEI. This CDR3 comprises 14 residues. V was cut by 3 bases and J by 1 base, with 7 bases left in between. Written as DNA, the CDR3 is TGTGCCAGCAGTGAGGGGGTTTCCTACAATGAGCAGTTCTTC. Residues: CASSEGVSYNEQFF.

V and J are TRBV7-9 and TRBJ1-3; no clear D. The CDR3 runs to 13 residues. The germline V gene encodes CDR1 SEHNR and CDR2 FQNEAQ (reference sequence). V was pared by 5 bases and J by 1 base, with 6 bases between. The CDR3 spells CASSRLSGNTIYF. The CDR3 DNA sequence: TGTGCCAGCAGCCGACTATCTGGAAACACCATATATTTT.

This rearrangement joins TRBV5-5 to TRBJ2-5; 7 positions match TRBD1. This CDR3 spans 13 amino acids. Germline CDR1 and CDR2: SGHKS and YYEKEE (reference sequence). The J segment lost 4 bases and the V segment lost 4 bases, leaving 4 bases of the junction unmatched. The CDR3 bases are TGTGCCAGCAGCGCCCAGGGGGTAGAGACCCAGTACTTC. The encoded protein is CASSAQGVETQYF.

The sample holds one count of this clonotype. This rearrangement joins TRBV6-1 to TRBJ1-5; 10 nucleotides match TRBD1. The CDR3 extends over 15 amino acids. The germline V gene encodes CDR1 MNHNS and CDR2 SASEGT. V shed 0 bases and J 7 bases; nucleotides not matched to a gene: 3. The CDR3 DNA follows: TGTGCCAGCAGTGAAGCGGACAGGGGGGGACAGCCCCAGCATTTT. As protein: CASSEADRGGQPQHF.

The chain combines TRBV20-1 with TRBJ1-2, with D maybe TRBD1 (6 bases). Germline lookup yields CDR1 DFQATT and CDR2 SNEGSKA (reference sequence). Trimming left V 4 bases short and J 8 bases short, with 20 bases between. CDR3 length: 14 amino acids. The CDR3 coding sequence is TGCAGTGCTACCTCCGGGGACAACCCGAGGGGCTACACCTTC. The encoded protein is CSATSGDNPRGYTF.

V is TRBV18 and J is TRBJ2-1; D call uncertain. The germline V gene encodes CDR1 KGHSH and CDR2 LQKENI. This CDR3 has 13 amino acids. V lost 2 bases to trimming and J lost 6 bases, with 8 bases between them. The DNA of the CDR3 is TGTGCCAGCTCACCAGGCAGGTCCAATGAGCAGTTCTTC. Protein product: CASSPGRSNEQFF.

The chain has TRBV29-1 and TRBJ2-5; no reliable D call. CDR3 length equals 12 residues. Germline V gives CDR1 SQVTM, CDR2 ANQGSEA. V lost 4 bases and J lost 1, with 7 bases in between. CDR3 region: CSVAKAQETQYF. The CDR3 bases are TGCAGCGTTGCAAAGGCCCAAGAGACCCAGTACTTC.

The chain uses TRBV6-6 and TRBJ2-7; a possible D gene is TRBD1 (6 bases). Germline CDR1 and CDR2: MNHNY and SVGAGI (reference sequence). The CDR3 sequence is 11 residues long. V lost 6 bases and J 9 bases, leaving 12 bases between the germline ends. In DNA, the CDR3 is TGTGCCAGCAGGGGGGACAAGGGGCAGTACTTC. Its translation is CASRGDKGQYF.

The chain recombines TRBV27 with TRBJ1-5; D unclear. Trimming pared 5 bases from V and 9 bases from J, leaving 8 bases between. The CDR3 consists of 11 residues. Per germline, CDR1 MNHEY and CDR2 SMNVEV (reference sequence). DNA of the CDR3: TGTGCCAGCAGTCCCCTGGGGCCCCAGCATTTT. Encoded protein: CASSPLGPQHF.

The CDR3 reads CASSSDPGNTIYF. In nucleotides, the CDR3 is TGTGCCAGCAGCTCGGACCCTGGAAACACCATATATTTT. This rearrangement joins TRBV7-9 to TRBJ1-3; no reliable D call. V dropped 4 bases and J dropped 2 bases, with 6 bases sitting between them. The CDR3 is 13 amino acids. CDR1 is SEHNR, CDR2 FQNEAQ, per germline (reference sequence).

The chain joins TRBV11-2 to TRBJ2-6; tentatively, D is TRBD1 (6 bases). Trimming removed 5 bases from V and 2 bases from J, with 16 bases in between. Looked up from germline, CDR1 is SGHAT and CDR2 is FQNNGV. This CDR3 is built from 17 residues. CDR3 DNA: TGTGCCAGCAGCCCCTCCCCCAACAGGGCTGGGGCCAACGTCCTGACTTTC. It codes for CASSPSPNRAGANVLTF.

The rearrangement joins TRBV12-3 or TRBV12-4 to TRBJ2-3, with D possibly TRBD2 on 6 matching bases. CDR3 size: 15 residues. Trimming took 6 bases from V and 3 from J, leaving 16 bases between them. In DNA form, the CDR3 reads TGTGCCAGCAGCCCGCCGGGACTCGGGACAGATACGCAGTATTTT. Protein sequence: CASSPPGLGTDTQYF.

The chain uses TRBV5-1 and TRBJ2-3, with D possibly matching TRBD2 (5 bases). This CDR3 is 15 amino acids long. Germline V gene lookup returns CDR1 SGHRS and CDR2 YFSETQ. Trimming removed 1 base from V and 2 bases from J, with 11 bases in between. The CDR3 protein is CASSLSGKVTDTQYF. For the CDR3, the DNA is TGCGCCAGCAGCTTGTCGGGGAAAGTCACAGATACGCAGTATTTT.

J is TRBJ1-2 and V is TRBV6-5; weak D call: TRBD1 (5 bases). The germline gives CDR1 MNHEY, CDR2 SVGAGI. CDR3 length: 16 amino acids. V dropped 4 bases and J dropped 0 bases, with 15 bases sitting between them. The chain's CDR3 is CASSSIGGDSNYGYTF. DNA for the CDR3: TGTGCCAGCAGTTCTATTGGAGGGGACTCTAACTATGGCTACACCTTC.

This clonotype appeared a single time. This chain joins TRBV5-5 and TRBJ2-5; D uncertain. CDR3 length equals 13 residues. Germline loops: CDR1 SGHKS, CDR2 YYEKEE (reference sequence). V lost 3 bases, J lost 4 bases, and 10 bases lay in between. The DNA for the CDR3 is TGTGCCAGCAGCTACAGCTATGCAGAGACCCAGTACTTC. Protein: CASSYSYAETQYF.

The V gene is TRBV19, the J gene TRBJ2-3; D is uncertain. This CDR3 spans 13 amino acids. Trimming left V 10 bases short and J 1 base short, with 12 bases between. The V gene's germline CDR1 is LNHDA and CDR2 SQIVND (reference sequence). The CDR3 here is CATAAVRTDTQYF. In nucleotides, the CDR3 is TGTGCCACCGCGGCGGTTCGCACAGATACGCAGTATTTT. Supplemented by reference TRBV19 and TRBJ2-3, the full variable domain reads DGGITQSPKYLFRKEGQNVTLSCEQNLNHDAMYWYRQDPGQGLRLIYYSQIVNDFQKGDIAEGYSVSREKKESFPLTVTSAQKNPTAFYLCATAAVRTDTQYFGPGTRLTVL.

The V and J genes are TRBV28 and TRBJ1-4; 8 nucleotides line up with TRBD1. J gave up 11 bases and V 5 bases, and 4 bases lay outside the gene matches. From germline, CDR1 is MDHEN and CDR2 SYDVKM. This CDR3 is 12 amino acids long. CDR3 protein: CASSTRTGKLFF. DNA for the CDR3: TGTGCCAGCAGTACCCGGACAGGGAAACTGTTTTTT.

The DNA for the CDR3 is TGTGCCAGCAGCCCTGCTTATCGTGGCAATCAGCCCCAGCATTTT. Its translation: CASSPAYRGNQPQHF. The chain combines TRBV7-2 with TRBJ1-5; D not certain. Trimming took off 5 bases at V and 2 bases at J, with 13 bases between the two ends. Germline-derived CDR1 and CDR2 are SGHTA and FQGNSA. CDR3 length: 15 residues.